These T cell receptor beta chains were read from a single sample in a study of preoperative IRX-2 immunotherapy in early breast cancer. Sequencing was performed with immunoSEQ multiplex PCR; in TCRdb, only in-frame clones are kept and a portion is missing. Of around 35,000 clones listed, about 95% were seen once; the top ten hold 5% to 7.5%. This specimen was taken from a patient treated with IRX-2 immunotherapy. The source of these receptors is a human donor with breast cancer. Both conserved end residues are part of each CDR3. D genes are given only for firm matches. Not every row has a clone size; where given, it reads once, few, many or a size class.

cdr3_nt cdr3_aa v_call d_call j_call clone_size
TGTGCCAGCAGCTTAGTCGCACAGGGGGGAAATTCACCCCTCCACTTT CASSLVAQGGNSPLHF TRBV7-9 TRBD1 TRBJ1-6 .
TGTGCCAGCAGCGCCTCCGGGGACTCCTACAATGAGCAGTTCTTC CASSASGDSYNEQFF TRBV9 . TRBJ2-1 .
TGTGCCAGCAGTTTATCAGGGCCCACTGAAGCTTTCTTT CASSLSGPTEAFF TRBV27 . TRBJ1-1 .
TGTGCCAGCAGCCGGACTAGCGGTAATGAGCAGTTCTTC CASSRTSGNEQFF TRBV9 TRBD2 TRBJ2-1 .
TGTGCCAGCACCATAGGACAGGGAGCAAAGCCCCAGCATTTT CASTIGQGAKPQHF TRBV28 TRBD1 TRBJ1-5 once
TGTGCCAGCAGCTCCCGGGACCGGGAGTTCTTC CASSSRDREFF TRBV7-9 . TRBJ2-1 once
TGTGCCAGCAGCGGGACTAGCGGGGTAAATGAGCAGTTCTTC CASSGTSGVNEQFF TRBV2 TRBD2 TRBJ2-1 .
TGTGCCAGCGCCAGCGGGAGCTACGAGCAGTACTTC CASASGSYEQYF TRBV6-6 TRBD2 TRBJ2-7 .
TGCAGCACATCCGACTATGGCTACACCTTC CSTSDYGYTF TRBV29-1 . TRBJ1-2 once
TGTGCCAGCTCACCCCAGGGCGGTGGGGCCAACGTCCTGACTTTC CASSPQGGGANVLTF TRBV18 . TRBJ2-6 .
TGCGCCAGCAGAATGGGGGCAACCACAGATACGCAGTATTTT CASRMGATTDTQYF TRBV5-1 . TRBJ2-3 .
TGCGCCAGCAGCCTTCGCTCGGACCTACGCAGCAATGAGCAGTTCTTC CASSLRSDLRSNEQFF TRBV5-1 . TRBJ2-1 .
TGTGCCAGCAGGAGGGGACAGATAGGAAATGAGCAGTTCTTC CASRRGQIGNEQFF TRBV2 TRBD1 TRBJ2-1 .
TGCGCCAGCAGCCGCGTAGGACAGTATCAGCCCCAGCATTTT CASSRVGQYQPQHF TRBV4-1 . TRBJ1-5 .